The TCR beta chain described here comes from a study of blood T cell repertoires in COVID-19. As for the study in general: Sites across the United States, Italy and Spain contributed samples from acute and convalescent COVID-19.

Only in-frame clones appear in the TCRdb table, and some are missing; sequencing was by immunoSEQ multiplex PCR. The sample records 180,000 or so clones, 90% being singletons. Germline V CDR1 and CDR2: SGHTA, FQGNSA. V dropped 4 bases and J dropped 9 bases, with 18 bases sitting between them. The CDR3 is 15 residues long. The gene calls are TRBV7-2 and TRBJ2-2; D perhaps matches TRBD1 (5 bases). The receptor was isolated from a man aged 50-60 years with acute or convalescent COVID-19. The specimen sequenced was peripheral blood. The CDR3 region has the DNA TGTGCCAGCAGCTGGGGCAGTAGCCCCGTCAGGGAGCTGTTTTTT. The encoded protein is CASSWGSSPVRELFF. Full variable domain (outside the CDR3, taken from reference TRBV7-2 and TRBJ2-2): GAGVSQSPSNKVTEKGKDVELRCDPISGHTALYWYRQSLGQGLEFLIYFQGNSAPDKSGLPSDRFSAERTGGSVSTLTIQRTQQEDSAVYLCASSWGSSPVRELFFGEGSRLTVL.